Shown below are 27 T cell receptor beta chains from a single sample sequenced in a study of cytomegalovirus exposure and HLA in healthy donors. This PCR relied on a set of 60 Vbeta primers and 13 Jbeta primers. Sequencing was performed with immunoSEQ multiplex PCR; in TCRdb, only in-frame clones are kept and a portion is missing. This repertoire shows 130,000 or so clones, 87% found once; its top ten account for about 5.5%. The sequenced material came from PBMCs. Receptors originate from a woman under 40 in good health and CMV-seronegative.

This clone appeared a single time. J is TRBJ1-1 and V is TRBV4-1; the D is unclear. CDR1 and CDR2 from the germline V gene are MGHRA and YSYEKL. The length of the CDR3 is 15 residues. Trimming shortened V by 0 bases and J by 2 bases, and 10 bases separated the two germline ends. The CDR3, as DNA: TGCGCCAGCAGCCAAGATGGAGAATTTAACACTGAAGCTTTCTTT. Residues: CASSQDGEFNTEAFF.

The CDR3 loop is CASSLVTGGTDTQYF. The CDR3 region has the DNA TGTGCCAGCAGCTTGGTCACGGGAGGCACAGATACGCAGTATTTT. This chain connects TRBV5-4 to TRBJ2-3; a weak D match, TRBD2 (6 bases). CDR1 is SGHNT and CDR2 is YYREEE in the germline V gene (reference sequence). The CDR3 is 15 amino acids. The V end lost 0 bases, the J end lost 1 base, and 9 bases lay between the germline ends.

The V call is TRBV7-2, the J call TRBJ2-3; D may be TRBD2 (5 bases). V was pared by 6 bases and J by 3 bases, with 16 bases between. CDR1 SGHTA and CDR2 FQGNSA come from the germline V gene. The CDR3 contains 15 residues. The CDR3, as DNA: TGTGCCAGCAGTCCTCGCGCGGGTTGGACAGATACGCAGTATTTT. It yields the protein CASSPRAGWTDTQYF.

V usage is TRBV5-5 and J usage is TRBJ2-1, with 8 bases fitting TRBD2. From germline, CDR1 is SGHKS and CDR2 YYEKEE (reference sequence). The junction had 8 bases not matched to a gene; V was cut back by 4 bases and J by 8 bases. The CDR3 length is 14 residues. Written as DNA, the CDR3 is TGTGCCAGCAGCCCGGGGACTAGGCCCCATGAGCAGTTCTTC. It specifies CASSPGTRPHEQFF. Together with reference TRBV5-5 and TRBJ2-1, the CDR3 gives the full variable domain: DAGVTQSPTHLIKTRGQQVTLRCSPISGHKSVSWYQQVLGQGPQFIFQYYEKEERGRGNFPDRFSARQFPNYSSELNVNALLLGDSALYLCASSPGTRPHEQFFGPGTRLTVL.

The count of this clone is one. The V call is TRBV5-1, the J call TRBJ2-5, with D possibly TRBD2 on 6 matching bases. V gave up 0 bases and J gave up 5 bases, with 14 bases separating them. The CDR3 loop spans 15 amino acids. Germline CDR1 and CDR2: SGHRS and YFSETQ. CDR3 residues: CASSLAPAGGETQYF. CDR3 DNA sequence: TGCGCCAGCAGCTTGGCCCCAGCGGGCGGCGAGACCCAGTACTTC. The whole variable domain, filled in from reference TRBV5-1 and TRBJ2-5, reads KAGVTQTPRYLIKTRGQQVTLSCSPISGHRSVSWYQQTPGQGLQFLFEYFSETQRNKGNFPGRFSGRQFSNSRSEMNVSTLELGDSALYLCASSLAPAGGETQYFGPGTRLLVL.

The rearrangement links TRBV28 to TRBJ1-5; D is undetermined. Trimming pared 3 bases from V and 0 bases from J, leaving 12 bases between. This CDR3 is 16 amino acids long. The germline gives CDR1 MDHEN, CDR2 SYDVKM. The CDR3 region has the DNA TGTGCCAGCAGTTTGAATCCCGGCGGTAGCAATCAGCCCCAGCATTTT. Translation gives CASSLNPGGSNQPQHF.

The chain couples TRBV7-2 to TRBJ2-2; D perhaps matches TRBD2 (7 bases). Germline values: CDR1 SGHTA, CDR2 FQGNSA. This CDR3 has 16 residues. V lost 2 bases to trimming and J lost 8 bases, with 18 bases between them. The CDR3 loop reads CASSLWGGGPAGELFF. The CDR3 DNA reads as TGTGCCAGCAGCTTATGGGGGGGCGGACCGGCAGGGGAGCTGTTTTTT.

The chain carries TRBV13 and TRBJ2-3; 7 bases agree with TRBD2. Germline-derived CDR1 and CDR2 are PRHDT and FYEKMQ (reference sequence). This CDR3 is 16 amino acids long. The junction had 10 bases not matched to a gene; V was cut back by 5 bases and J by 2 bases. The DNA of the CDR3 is TGTGCCAGCAGCCCCCAAGAGCGGGGCAACACAGATACGCAGTATTTT. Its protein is CASSPQERGNTDTQYF.

The CDR3 sequence is CASSPGQGNTEAFF. CDR3 DNA: TGTGCCAGCAGTCCCGGACAGGGGAACACTGAAGCTTTCTTT. V gene TRBV28 combines with J gene TRBJ1-1, with 8 nucleotides matching TRBD1. The length of the CDR3 is 14 residues. V dropped 5 bases and J dropped 1; count of bases not matched to a gene: 3. CDR1 and CDR2 from the germline V gene are MDHEN and SYDVKM.

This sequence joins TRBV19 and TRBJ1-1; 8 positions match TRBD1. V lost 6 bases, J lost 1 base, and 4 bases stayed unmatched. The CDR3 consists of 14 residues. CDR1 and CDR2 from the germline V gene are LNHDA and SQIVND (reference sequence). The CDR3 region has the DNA TGTGCCAGTAGCTCCGGACAGGGGAACACTGAAGCTTTCTTT. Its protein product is CASSSGQGNTEAFF.

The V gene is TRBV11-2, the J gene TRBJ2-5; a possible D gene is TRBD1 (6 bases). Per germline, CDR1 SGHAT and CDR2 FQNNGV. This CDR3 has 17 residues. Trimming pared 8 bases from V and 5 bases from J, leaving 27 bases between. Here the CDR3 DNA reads TGTGCCAGCGCGAAGTCGTGGACAGCCTCGGGAATGGAGACCCAGTACTTC. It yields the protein CASAKSWTASGMETQYF.

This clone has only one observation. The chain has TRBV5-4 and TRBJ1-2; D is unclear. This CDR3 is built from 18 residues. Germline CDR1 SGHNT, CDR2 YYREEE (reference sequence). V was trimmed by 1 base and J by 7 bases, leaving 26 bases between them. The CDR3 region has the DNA TGTGCCAGCAGCTTGTCCGCAGGACTAACTGAAAGCTATGGTGGCTACACCTTC. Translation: CASSLSAGLTESYGGYTF.

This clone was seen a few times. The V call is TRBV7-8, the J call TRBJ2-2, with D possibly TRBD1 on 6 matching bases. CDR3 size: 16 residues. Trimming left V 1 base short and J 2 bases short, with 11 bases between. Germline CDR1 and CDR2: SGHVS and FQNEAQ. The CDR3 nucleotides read TGTGCCAGCAGCTTAGAAGGCAGGGGTAACACCGGGGAGCTGTTTTTT. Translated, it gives CASSLEGRGNTGELFF. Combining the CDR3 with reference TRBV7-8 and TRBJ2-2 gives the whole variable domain GAGVSQSPRYKVAKRGQDVALRCDPISGHVSLFWYQQALGQGPEFLTYFQNEAQLDKSGLPSDRFFAERPEGSVSTLKIQRTQQEDSAVYLCASSLEGRGNTGELFFGEGSRLTVL.

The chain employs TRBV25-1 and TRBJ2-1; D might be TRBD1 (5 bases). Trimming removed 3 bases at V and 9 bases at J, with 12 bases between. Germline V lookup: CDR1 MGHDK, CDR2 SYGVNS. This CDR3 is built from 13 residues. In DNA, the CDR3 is TGTGCCAGCAGTGACCTTAGGGGTTTTGAGCAGTTCTTC. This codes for CASSDLRGFEQFF.

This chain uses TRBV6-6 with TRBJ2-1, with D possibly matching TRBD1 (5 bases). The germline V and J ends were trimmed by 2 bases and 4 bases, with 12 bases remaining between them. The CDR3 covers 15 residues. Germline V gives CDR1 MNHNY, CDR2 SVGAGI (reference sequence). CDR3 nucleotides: TGTGCCAGCAGTTACCCTGGGGCGTCATACAATGAGCAGTTCTTC. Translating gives CASSYPGASYNEQFF.

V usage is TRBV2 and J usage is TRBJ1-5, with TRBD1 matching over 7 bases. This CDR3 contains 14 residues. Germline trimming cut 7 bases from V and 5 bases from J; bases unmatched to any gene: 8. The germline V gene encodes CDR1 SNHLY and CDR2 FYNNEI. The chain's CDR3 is CASTTGNRDQPQHF. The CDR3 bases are TGTGCCAGCACGACAGGGAATCGGGATCAGCCCCAGCATTTT.

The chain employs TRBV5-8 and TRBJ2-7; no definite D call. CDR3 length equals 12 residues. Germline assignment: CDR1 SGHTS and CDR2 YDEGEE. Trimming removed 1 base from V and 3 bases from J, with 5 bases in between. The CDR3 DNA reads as TGTGCCAGCAGCTTGAGCATCTACGAGCAGTACTTC. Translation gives CASSLSIYEQYF. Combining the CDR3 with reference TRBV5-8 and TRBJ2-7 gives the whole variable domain EAGVTQSPTHLIKTRGQQATLRCSPISGHTSVYWYQQALGLGLQFLLWYDEGEERNRGNFPPRFSGRQFPNYSSELNVNALELEDSALYLCASSLSIYEQYFGPGTRLTVT.

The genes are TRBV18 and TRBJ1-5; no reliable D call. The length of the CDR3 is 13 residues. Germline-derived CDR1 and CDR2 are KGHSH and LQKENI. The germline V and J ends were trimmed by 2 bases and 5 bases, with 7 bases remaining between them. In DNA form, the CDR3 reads TGTGCCAGCTCACCAGGAGAGGATCAGCCCCAGCATTTT. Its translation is CASSPGEDQPQHF.

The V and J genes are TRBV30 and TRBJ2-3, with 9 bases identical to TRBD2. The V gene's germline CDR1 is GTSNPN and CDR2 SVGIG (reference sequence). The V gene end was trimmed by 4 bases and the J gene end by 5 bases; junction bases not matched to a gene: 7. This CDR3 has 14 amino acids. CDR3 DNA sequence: TGTGCCTGGATCGAGCGGGAGGACGTAGATACGCAGTATTTT. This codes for CAWIEREDVDTQYF.

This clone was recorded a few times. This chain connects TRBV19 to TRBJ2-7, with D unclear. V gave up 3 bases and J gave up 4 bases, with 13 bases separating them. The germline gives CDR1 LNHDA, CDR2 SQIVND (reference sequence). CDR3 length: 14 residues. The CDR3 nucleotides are TGTGCCAGTAGTATCTCTATGGTGAGGTACGAGCAGTACTTC. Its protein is CASSISMVRYEQYF.

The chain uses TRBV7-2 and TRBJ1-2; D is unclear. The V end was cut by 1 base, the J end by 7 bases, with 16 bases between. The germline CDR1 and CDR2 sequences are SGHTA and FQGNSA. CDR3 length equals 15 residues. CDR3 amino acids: CASSLGEAIRGGYTF. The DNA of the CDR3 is TGTGCCAGCAGCTTAGGTGAAGCTATTCGGGGTGGCTACACCTTC.

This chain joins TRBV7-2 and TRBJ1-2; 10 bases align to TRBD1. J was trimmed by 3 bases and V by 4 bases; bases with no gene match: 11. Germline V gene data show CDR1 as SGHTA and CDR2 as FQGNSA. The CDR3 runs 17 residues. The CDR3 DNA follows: TGTGCCAGCAGCTCCCGACAGGGGGCGCGAGTGGACTATGGCTACACCTTC. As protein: CASSSRQGARVDYGYTF.

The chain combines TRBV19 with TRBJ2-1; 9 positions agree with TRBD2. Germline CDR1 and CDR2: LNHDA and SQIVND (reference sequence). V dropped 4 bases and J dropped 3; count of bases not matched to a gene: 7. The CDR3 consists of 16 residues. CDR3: CASSSVAGALYNEQFF. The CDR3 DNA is TGTGCCAGTAGTAGCGTAGCGGGAGCCCTCTACAATGAGCAGTTCTTC.

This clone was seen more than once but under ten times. CDR3 sequence: CASSLGVGSRDEQYF. The CDR3, as DNA: TGCGCCAGCAGCTTGGGAGTGGGTAGCCGAGACGAGCAGTACTTC. The chain links TRBV5-1 to TRBJ2-7; no firm D call. CDR1 and CDR2 from the germline V gene are SGHRS and YFSETQ. The ends were cut back, 0 bases at V and 5 bases at J, with 15 bases in the middle. This CDR3 is built from 15 residues.

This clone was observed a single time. The CDR3, as DNA: TGCGCCAGCAGCCTGACGGGCACCGGGGAGCTGTTTTTT. It specifies CASSLTGTGELFF. This chain connects TRBV4-1 to TRBJ2-2; D gene uncertain. The germline CDR1 and CDR2 sequences are MGHRA and YSYEKL. The V gene lost 4 bases and the J gene lost 4 bases, with 7 bases spanning the gap. This CDR3 has 13 amino acids.

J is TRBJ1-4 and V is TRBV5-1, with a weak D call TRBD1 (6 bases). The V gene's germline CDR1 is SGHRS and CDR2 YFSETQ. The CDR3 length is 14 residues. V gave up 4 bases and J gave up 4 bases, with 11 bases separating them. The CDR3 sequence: CASSAGQINEKLFF. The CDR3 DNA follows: TGCGCCAGCAGCGCAGGACAGATTAATGAAAAACTGTTTTTT. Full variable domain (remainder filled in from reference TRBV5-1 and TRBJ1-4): KAGVTQTPRYLIKTRGQQVTLSCSPISGHRSVSWYQQTPGQGLQFLFEYFSETQRNKGNFPGRFSGRQFSNSRSEMNVSTLELGDSALYLCASSAGQINEKLFFGSGTQLSVL.

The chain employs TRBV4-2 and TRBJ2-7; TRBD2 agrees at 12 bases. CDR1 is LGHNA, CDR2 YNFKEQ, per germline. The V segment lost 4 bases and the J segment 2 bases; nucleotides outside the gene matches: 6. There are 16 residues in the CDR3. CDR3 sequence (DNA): TGTGCCAGCAGCCCACGACTAGCGGGGGTGACCTACGAGCAGTACTTC. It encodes CASSPRLAGVTYEQYF.